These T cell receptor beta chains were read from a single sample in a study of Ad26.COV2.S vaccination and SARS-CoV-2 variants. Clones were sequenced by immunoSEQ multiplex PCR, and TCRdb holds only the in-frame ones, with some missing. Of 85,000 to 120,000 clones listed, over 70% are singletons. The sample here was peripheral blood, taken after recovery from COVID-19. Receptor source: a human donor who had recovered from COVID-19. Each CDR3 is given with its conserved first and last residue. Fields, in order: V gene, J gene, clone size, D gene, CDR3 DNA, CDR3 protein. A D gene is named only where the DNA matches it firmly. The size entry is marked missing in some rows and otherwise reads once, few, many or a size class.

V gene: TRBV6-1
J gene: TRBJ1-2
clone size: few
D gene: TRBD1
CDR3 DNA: TGTGCCAGCAGTGAGACAGGGTTTGGCTACACCTTC
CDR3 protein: CASSETGFGYTF

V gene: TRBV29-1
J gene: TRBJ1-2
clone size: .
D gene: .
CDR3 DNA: TGCAGCGTTGAAGATCCTAGGGTTGGTAGTAGCTACACCTTC
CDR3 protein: CSVEDPRVGSSYTF

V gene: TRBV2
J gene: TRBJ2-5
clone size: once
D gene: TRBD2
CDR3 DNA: TGTGCCAGCAGACCAGCGGGGGACCTGTACCAAGAGACCCAGTACTTC
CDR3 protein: CASRPAGDLYQETQYF

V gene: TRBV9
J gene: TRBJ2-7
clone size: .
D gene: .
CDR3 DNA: TGTGCCAGCAGCGTAGCTTTTAGGGGCACCGAGCAGTACTTC
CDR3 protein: CASSVAFRGTEQYF

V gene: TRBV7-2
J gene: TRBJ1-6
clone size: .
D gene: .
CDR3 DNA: TGTGCCAGCAGCTTCCAGGGGATCCCATATTCACCCCTCCACTTT
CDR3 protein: CASSFQGIPYSPLHF

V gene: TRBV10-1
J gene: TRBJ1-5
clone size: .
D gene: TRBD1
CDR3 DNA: TGCGCCAGCAGTTCGGACAGGGACAAAGGGCCCCAGCATTTT
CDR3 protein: CASSSDRDKGPQHF

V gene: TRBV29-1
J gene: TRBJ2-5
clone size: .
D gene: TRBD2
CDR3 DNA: TGCAGCGTTGAACGTTTTACCAGCGGGGGAGAGACCCAGTACTTC
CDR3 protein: CSVERFTSGGETQYF

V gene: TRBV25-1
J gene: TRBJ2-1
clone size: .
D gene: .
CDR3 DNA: TGTGCCAGCAGTGAATTAGGGGGGGAGACAGGGGTCAATGAGCAGTTCTTC
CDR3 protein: CASSELGGETGVNEQFF

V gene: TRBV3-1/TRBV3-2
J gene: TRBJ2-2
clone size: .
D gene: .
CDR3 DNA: TGTGCCAGCAGCCAAGGCTGGAGCGTGTTGAACACCGGGGAGCTGTTTTTT
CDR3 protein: CASSQGWSVLNTGELFF

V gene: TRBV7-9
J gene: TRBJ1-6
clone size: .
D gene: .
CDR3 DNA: TGTGCCAGCAGCTTGGTGGATTCACCCCTCCACTTT
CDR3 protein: CASSLVDSPLHF

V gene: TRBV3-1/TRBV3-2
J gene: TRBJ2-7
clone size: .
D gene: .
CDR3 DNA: TGTGCCAGCAGCCAAGATTTCGGGGTGCAGTACTTC
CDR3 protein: CASSQDFGVQYF

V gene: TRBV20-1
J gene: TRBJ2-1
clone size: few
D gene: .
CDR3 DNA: TGCAGTGCTCACCACCGTGAGCAGTTCTTC
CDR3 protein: CSAHHREQFF

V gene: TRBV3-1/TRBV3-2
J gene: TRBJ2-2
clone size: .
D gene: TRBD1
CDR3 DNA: TGTGCCAGCAGCCCCACAGGGGTCACCGGGGAGCTGTTTTTT
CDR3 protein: CASSPTGVTGELFF

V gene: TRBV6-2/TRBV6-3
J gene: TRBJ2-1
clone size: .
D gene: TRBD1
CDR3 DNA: TGTGCCAGCAGTTACAGGGACAGGGAAAGCCATGAGCAGTTCTTC
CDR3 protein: CASSYRDRESHEQFF

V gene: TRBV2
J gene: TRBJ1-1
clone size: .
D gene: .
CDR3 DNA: TGTGCCAGCACCACAGAGACCTACACTGAAGCTTTCTTT
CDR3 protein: CASTTETYTEAFF

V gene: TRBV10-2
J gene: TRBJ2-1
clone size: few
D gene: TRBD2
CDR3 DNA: TGCGCCAGCAGTCGGACTAGCGGGGACTACAATGAGCAGTTCTTC
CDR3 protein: CASSRTSGDYNEQFF

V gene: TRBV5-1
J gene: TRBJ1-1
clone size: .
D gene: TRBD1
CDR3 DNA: TGCGCCAGCAGCTTCACAGGGGGTGCAAGCACTGAAGCTTTCTTT
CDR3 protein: CASSFTGGASTEAFF

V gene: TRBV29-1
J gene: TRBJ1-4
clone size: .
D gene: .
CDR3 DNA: TGCAGCGTCGAAGGGTCTTTAGGAACTAATGAAAAACTGTTTTTT
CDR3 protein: CSVEGSLGTNEKLFF

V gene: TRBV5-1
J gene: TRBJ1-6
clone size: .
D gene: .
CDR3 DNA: TGCGCCAGCAGCTGGCGACTTGGGGGTTCTGGGGACTCACCCCTCCACTTT
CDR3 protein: CASSWRLGGSGDSPLHF

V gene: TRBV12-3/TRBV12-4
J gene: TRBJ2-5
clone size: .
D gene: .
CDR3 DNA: TGTGCCAGCAGTATACAAGTCGTCGCACGATTGCACTTC
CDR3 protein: CASSIQVVARLHF

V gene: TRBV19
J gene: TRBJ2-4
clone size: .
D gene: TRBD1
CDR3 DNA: TGTGCCAGTAGTATGGGACAGGGAAACATTCAGTACTTC
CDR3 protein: CASSMGQGNIQYF

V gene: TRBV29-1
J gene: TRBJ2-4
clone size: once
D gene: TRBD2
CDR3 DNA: TGCAGCGTCCGTCCGGGAGGGATTGAAAACATTCAGTACTTC
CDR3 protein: CSVRPGGIENIQYF

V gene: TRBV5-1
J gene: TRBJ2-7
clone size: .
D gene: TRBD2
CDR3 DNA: TGCGCCAGCAGCTTAGTAGCGGGGGGGCCAGGTGAGCAGTACTTC
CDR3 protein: CASSLVAGGPGEQYF

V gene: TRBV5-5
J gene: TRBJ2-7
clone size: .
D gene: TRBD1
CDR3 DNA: TGTGCCAGCAGCTCATTAGACAGGGACGAGCAGTACTTC
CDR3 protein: CASSSLDRDEQYF

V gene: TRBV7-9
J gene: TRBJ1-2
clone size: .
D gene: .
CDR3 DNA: TGTGCCAGCAGCTTAGGGACGTCAGGGTTAGACTATGGCTACACCTTC
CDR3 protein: CASSLGTSGLDYGYTF

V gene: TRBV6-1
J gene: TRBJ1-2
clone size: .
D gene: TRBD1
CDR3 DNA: TGTGCCAGCAGTGAAGCGCTTGGGACAGGAAAAGGCTACACCTTC
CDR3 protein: CASSEALGTGKGYTF

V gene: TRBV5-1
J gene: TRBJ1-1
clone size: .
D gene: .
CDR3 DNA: TGCGCCAGCAGCTTTAGGCGGCGCACTGAAGCTTTCTTT
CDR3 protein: CASSFRRRTEAFF

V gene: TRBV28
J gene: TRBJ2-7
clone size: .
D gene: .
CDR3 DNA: TGTGCCAGCACAGGGCCCTACGAGCAGTACTTC
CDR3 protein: CASTGPYEQYF

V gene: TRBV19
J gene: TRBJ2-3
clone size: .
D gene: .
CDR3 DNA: TGTGCCAGTAGTACTAGGGTACAGGGAATAGATACGCAGTATTTT
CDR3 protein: CASSTRVQGIDTQYF

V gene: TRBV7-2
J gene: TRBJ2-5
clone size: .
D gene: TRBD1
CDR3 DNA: TGTGCCAGCAGCTTATTCGGGACAGGTGTCCAAGAGACCCAGTACTTC
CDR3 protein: CASSLFGTGVQETQYF

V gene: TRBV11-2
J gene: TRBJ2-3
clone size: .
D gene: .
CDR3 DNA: TGTGCCAGCAGCGATCCCCCTAATAGCGACCCCACAGATACGCAGTATTTT
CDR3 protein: CASSDPPNSDPTDTQYF

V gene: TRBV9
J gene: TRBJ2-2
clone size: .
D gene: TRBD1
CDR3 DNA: TGTGCCAGCAGCCCGTCCGGGACAGGTTACACCGGGGAGCTGTTTTTT
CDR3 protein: CASSPSGTGYTGELFF

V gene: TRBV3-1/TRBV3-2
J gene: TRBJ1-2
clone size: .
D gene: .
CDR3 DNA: TGTGCCAGCAGCCAAGGCCAGTCCCGGAACTATGGCTACACCTTC
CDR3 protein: CASSQGQSRNYGYTF

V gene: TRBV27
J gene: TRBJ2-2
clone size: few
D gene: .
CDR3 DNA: TGTGCCAGCAGTTTACGAGCAAACACCGGGGAGCTGTTTTTT
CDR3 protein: CASSLRANTGELFF

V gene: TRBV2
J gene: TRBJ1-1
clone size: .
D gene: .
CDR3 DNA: TGTGCCAGCAGTGAAGGGTACAGGGATCCAGCTTTCTTT
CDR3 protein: CASSEGYRDPAFF

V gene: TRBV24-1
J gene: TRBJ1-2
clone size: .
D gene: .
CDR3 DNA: TGTGCCACCAGTCCCTCAGGGAACTATGGCTACACCTTC
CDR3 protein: CATSPSGNYGYTF

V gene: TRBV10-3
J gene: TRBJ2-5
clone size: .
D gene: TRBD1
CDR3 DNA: TGTGCCATCAGTGAGTCGAACAGGGGGTGGGAGACCCAGTACTTC
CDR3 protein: CAISESNRGWETQYF

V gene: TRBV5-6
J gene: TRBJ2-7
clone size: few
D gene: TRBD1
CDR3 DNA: TGTGCCAGCAGCTGGAGTTGGGGACAGGGGATAAGCGAGCAGTACTTC
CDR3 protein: CASSWSWGQGISEQYF

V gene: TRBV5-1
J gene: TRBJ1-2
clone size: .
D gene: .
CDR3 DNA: TGCGCCAGCAGCTACTATACAGGAACGACTAACTATGGCTACACCTTC
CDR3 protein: CASSYYTGTTNYGYTF

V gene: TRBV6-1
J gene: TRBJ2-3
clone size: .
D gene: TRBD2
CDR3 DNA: TGTGCCAGCAGTGAAATTAGCGGGGGGGGCACAGATACGCAGTATTTT
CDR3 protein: CASSEISGGGTDTQYF

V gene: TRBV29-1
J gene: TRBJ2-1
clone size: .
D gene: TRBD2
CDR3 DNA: TGCAGCGTTCGGGGGGGCTCCTACAATGAGCAGTTCTTC
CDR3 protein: CSVRGGSYNEQFF

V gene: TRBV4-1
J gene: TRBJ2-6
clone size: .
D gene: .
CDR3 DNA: TGCGCCAGCAGCCAAGAAGCGCACTCTGGGGCCAACGTCCTGACTTTC
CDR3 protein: CASSQEAHSGANVLTF

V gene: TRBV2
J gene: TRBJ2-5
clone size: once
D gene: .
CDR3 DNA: TGTGCCAGCAGCAGGGGAGAGACCCAGTACTTC
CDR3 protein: CASSRGETQYF

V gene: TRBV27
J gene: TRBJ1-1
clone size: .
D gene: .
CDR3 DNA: TGTGCCAGCAGCGGAGCATCTGGACAGCACTCTCCCTTAAACACTGAAGCTTTCTTT
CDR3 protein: CASSGASGQHSPLNTEAFF

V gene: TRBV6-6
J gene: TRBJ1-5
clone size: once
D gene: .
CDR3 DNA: TGTGCCAGCAGTCAGGGCGCTTATCAGCCCCAGCATTTT
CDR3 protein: CASSQGAYQPQHF

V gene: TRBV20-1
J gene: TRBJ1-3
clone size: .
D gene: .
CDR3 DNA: TGCAGTGCTCATGTTAGAAACACCATATATTTT
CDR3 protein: CSAHVRNTIYF

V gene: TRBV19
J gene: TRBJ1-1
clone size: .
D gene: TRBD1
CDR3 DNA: TGTGCCAGTAGCACGAATGGCTACAGGGGTGGGGACACTGAAGCTTTCTTT
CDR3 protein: CASSTNGYRGGDTEAFF

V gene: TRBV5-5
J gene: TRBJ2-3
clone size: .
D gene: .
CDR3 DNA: TGTGCCAGCAGCTTGGCCGTAGGGGCAGATACGCAGTATTTT
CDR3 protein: CASSLAVGADTQYF

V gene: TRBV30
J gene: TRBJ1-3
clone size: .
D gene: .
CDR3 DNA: TGTGCCTGGAGGGATTTTACAGGGATCAGAGACACCATATATTTT
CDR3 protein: CAWRDFTGIRDTIYF

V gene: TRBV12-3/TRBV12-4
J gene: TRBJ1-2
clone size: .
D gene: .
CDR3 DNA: TGTGCCAGCAGGGGTGACGGGAACTATGGCTACACCTTC
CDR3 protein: CASRGDGNYGYTF

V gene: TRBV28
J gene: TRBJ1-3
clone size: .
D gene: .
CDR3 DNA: TGTGCCAGCATGACGGGCCTCTCTGGAAACACCATATATTTT
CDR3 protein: CASMTGLSGNTIYF